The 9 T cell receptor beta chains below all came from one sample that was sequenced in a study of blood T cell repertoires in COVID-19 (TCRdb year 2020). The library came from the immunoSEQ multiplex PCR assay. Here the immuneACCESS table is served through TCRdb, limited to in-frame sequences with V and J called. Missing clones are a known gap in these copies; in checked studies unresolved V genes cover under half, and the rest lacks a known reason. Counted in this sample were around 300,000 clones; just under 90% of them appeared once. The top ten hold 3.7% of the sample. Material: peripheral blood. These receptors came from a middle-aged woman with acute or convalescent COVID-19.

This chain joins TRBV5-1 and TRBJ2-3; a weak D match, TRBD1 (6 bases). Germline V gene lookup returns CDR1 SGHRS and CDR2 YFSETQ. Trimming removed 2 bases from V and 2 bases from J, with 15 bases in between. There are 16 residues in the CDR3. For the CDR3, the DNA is TGCGCCAGCAGCTTCCGTACAGGGCTTTCCACAGATACGCAGTATTTT. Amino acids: CASSFRTGLSTDTQYF.

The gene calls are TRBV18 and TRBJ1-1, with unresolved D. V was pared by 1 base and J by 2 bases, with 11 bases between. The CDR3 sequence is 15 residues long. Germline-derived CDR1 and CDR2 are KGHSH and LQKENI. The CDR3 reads CASSPLSGFNTEAFF. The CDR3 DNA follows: TGTGCCAGCTCACCACTTTCGGGATTCAACACTGAAGCTTTCTTT.

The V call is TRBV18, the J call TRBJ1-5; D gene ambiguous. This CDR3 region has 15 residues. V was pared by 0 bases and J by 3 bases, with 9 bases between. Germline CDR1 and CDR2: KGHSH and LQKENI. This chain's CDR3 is CASSPPSGANQPQHF. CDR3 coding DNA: TGTGCCAGCTCACCACCATCCGGAGCCAATCAGCCCCAGCATTTT.

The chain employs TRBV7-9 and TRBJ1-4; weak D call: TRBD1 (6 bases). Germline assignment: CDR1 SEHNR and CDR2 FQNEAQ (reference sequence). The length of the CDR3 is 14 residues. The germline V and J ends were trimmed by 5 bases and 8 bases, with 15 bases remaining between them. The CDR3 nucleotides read TGTGCCAGCAGCCTCTCGGGGGGCCTAGAAAAACTGTTTTTT. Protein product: CASSLSGGLEKLFF.

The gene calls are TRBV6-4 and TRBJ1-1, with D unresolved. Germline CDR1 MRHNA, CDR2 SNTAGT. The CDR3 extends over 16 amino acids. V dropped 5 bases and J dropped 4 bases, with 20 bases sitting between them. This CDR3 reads CASSPSREGGGTEAFF. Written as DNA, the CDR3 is TGTGCCAGCAGTCCCTCGAGGGAGGGAGGAGGCACTGAAGCTTTCTTT.

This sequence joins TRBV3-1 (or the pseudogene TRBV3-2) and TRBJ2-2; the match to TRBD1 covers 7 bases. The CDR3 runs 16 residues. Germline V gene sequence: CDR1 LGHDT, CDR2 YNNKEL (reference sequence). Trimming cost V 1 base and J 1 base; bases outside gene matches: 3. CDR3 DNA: TGTGCCAGCAGCCAAGGCGCAGGGGGGAACACCGGGGAGCTGTTTTTT. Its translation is CASSQGAGGNTGELFF.

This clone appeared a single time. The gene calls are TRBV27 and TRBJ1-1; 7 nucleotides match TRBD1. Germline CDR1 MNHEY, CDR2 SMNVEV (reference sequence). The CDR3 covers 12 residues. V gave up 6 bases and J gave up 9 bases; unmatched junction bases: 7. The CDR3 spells CASSTGALKAFF. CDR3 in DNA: TGTGCCAGCAGCACAGGGGCCTTGAAAGCTTTCTTT.

This chain's CDR3 is CASSPRTDKMNSPLHF. The CDR3 DNA reads TGTGCCAGCTCACCTAGGACGGACAAGATGAATTCACCCCTCCACTTT. The chain uses TRBV18 and TRBJ1-6; D perhaps matches TRBD1 (5 bases). This CDR3 contains 16 residues. Per germline, CDR1 KGHSH and CDR2 LQKENI. The V end lost 3 bases, the J end lost 7 bases, and 16 bases lay between the germline ends.

The CDR3, as DNA: TGCAGCGGGGGACAGGGGCTTAACTATGGCTACACCTTC. Translated, it gives CSGGQGLNYGYTF. The gene calls are TRBV29-1 and TRBJ1-2; 10 bases fit TRBD1. With 7 bases clipped from V and 1 base from J, the junction kept 3 bases outside the gene matches. In germline, CDR1 is SQVTM, CDR2 ANQGSEA. This CDR3 has 13 residues.